This TCR beta chain stems from a study of T cell repertoires in cytomegalovirus infection (dated by TCRdb to the late 2010s). Looking at the study overall: The peptide stimulations were aimed at well-studied HLA-B-restricted epitopes as well as recently identified HLA-C-restricted CMV epitopes, whose presentation resists viral immunomodulation. The HLA type of each donor mattered for the analysis, because public TCR beta signatures pointed to carriage of CMV infection along with the matching HLA type. General study outcomes and caveats: In the ex vivo response, HLA-C-restricted CMV-specific TCR beta clonotypes were dominant, and in two of eight donors the single most frequent clonotype came from this HLA-C-restricted group. Carriers of CMV infection plus the relevant HLA type were discriminated by the cumulative frequency of public TCR beta family members in the study cohort and in an independent roughly 320-donor cohort.

To note about this clonotype: What antigen it recognizes has not been identified. Per-nucleotide qualities are absent, and no much larger clonotype sits a single base away.

The run used an Illumina HiSeq 1500. The public reads were quality trimmed at Q25 with fastp and then assembled into clones with MiXCR by TCRdb, keeping productive beta chains. Here each entry gathers all rows of one CDR3 protein and keeps the most common genes and DNA. The sample includes about 900,000 distinct CDR3 sequences, with less than 40% observed a single time. Roughly 13% of the sample is in the top ten clones. The CDR3 has 14 amino acids, counting the end cysteine and valine. The retained sequence is limited to the CDR3, 42 bases, with the frame set at the first base. V and J lose 3 bases and 1 base, and a span of 10 bases separates them. Per the germline V gene, MNHNS is the CDR1 and SASEGT is the CDR2. The treatment or condition label here, explained by the study, means: in vitro stimulation with specific CMV peptide epitopes to enrich CMV-specific T cells.

The sequence was obtained from a human donor in good health (CMV status not recorded). Some clones in this sample may be carry-over from other donors' samples. The rearranged segments are TRBV6-1 and TRBJ2-7; confidence is insufficient to name the D gene. The sequencing here drew on cultured CD8+ T cells from PBMCs, taken from culture after CMV antigen stimulation. CDR3 loop: CASSEFQVSYEQYV. The DNA is TGTGCCAGCAGTGAGTTTCAGGTTTCCTACGAGCAGTACGTC.